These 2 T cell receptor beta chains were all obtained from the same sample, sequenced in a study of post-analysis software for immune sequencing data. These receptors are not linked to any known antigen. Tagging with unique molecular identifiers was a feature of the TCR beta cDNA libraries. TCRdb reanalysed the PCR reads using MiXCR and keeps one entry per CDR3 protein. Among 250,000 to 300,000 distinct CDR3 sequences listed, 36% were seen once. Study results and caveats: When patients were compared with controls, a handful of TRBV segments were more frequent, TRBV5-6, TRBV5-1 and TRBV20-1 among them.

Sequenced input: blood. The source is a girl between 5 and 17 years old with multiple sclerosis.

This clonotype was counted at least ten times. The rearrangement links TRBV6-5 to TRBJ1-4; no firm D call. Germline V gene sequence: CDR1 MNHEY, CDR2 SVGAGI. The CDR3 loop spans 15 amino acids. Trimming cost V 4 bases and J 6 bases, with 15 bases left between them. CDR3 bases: TGTGCCAGCAGTTCAACCGGGAGCGGTGATGAAAAACTGTTTTTT. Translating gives CASSSTGSGDEKLFF.

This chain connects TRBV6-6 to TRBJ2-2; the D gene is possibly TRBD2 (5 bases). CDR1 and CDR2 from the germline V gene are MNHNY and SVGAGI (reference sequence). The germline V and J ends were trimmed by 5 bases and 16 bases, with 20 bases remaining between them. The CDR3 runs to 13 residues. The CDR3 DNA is TGTGCCAGCAGTCGCGGGCTTACCGGGAAGCGGTTTTTT. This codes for CASSRGLTGKRFF.